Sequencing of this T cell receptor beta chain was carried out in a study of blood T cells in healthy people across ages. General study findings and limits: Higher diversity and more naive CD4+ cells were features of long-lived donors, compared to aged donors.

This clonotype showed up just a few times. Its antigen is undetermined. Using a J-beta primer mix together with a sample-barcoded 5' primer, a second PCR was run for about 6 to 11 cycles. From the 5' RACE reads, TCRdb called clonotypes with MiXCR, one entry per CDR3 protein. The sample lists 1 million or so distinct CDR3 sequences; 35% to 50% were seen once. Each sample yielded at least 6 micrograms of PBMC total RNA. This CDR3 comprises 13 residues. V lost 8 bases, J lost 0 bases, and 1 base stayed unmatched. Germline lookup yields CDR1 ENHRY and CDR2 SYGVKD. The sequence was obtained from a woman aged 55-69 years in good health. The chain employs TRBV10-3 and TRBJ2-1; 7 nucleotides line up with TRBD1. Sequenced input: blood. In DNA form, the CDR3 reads TGTGCCATCGCAGGGGGCTCCTACAATGAGCAGTTCTTC. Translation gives CAIAGGSYNEQFF.